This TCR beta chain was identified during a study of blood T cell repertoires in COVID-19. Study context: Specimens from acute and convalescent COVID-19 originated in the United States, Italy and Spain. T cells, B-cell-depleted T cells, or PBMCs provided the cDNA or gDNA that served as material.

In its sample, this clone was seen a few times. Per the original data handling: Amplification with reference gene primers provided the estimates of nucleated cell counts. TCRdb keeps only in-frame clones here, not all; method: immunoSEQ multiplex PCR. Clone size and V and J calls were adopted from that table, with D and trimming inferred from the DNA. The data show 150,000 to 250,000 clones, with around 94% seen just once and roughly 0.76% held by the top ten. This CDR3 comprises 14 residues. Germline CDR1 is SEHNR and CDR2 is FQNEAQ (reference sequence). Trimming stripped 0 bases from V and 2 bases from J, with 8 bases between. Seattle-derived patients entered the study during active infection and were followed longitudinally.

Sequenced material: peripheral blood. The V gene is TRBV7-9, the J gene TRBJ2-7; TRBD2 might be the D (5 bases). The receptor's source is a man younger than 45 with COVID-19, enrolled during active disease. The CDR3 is CASSLAGVAYEQYF. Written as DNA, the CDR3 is TGTGCCAGCAGCTTAGCCGGGGTGGCCTACGAGCAGTACTTC. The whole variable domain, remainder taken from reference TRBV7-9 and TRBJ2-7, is DTGVSQNPRHKITKRGQNVTFRCDPISEHNRLYWYRQTLGQGPEFLTYFQNEAQLEKSRLLSDRFSAERPKGSFSTLEIQRTEQGDSAMYLCASSLAGVAYEQYFGPGTRLTVT.